The source of this T cell receptor beta chain is a study of identical twins. Findings of the study overall: Within cord blood, abundant beta clonotypes carried fewer insertions, but memory repertoires showed no such trend. Twin-shared out-of-frame alpha sequences showed excess low generation probability. With beta out-of-frame sequences, excess sharing by twins was weaker.

V lost 4 bases to trimming and J lost 3 bases, with 10 bases between them. Germline-derived CDR1 and CDR2 are SGHRS and YFSETQ. The CDR3 is 13 amino acids. This clonotype has a handful of counts. Its antigen is unidentified. TCRdb ran MiXCR on the 5' RACE reads and lists one entry per CDR3 protein. The sample yields just under 550,000 distinct CDR3 sequences, about 15% seen once. These same records also appear under a second study, on yellow fever vaccine responses in identical twins. Per that study: Reportedly, twins' vaccine T cell responses looked partly convergent and partly personalized.

Sequencing used CD4+ T cells sorted from blood. This chain joins TRBV5-1 and TRBJ2-5, with D tentatively TRBD2 (6 bases). This TCR was recovered from a woman younger than 30 in good health. The DNA for the CDR3 is TGCGCCAGCAGCGCGGGACCAAAAGAGACCCAGTACTTC. Translating it yields CASSAGPKETQYF.